These 10 T cell receptor beta chains were sequenced from one sample in a study of T cell responses to AZD1222 COVID-19 vaccine listed by TCRdb under 2021. This specimen's time point label, interpreted: baseline before first vaccination. Libraries came from the immunoSEQ multiplex PCR assay. The table comes from immuneACCESS by way of TCRdb, which keeps in-frame sequences with V and J called. Part of the clones is missing from these tables; in studies checked, under half for an unresolved V gene and the rest for unknown reasons. The sample table shows fewer than 200,000 clones, and 85% to 95% are seen once. Jointly, the top ten make up about 10% of the sample. The specimen was peripheral blood, collected on day 0 of AZD1222 vaccination. These receptor sequences come from an adult in good health.

This chain joins TRBV11-2 and TRBJ1-4; no clear D. This CDR3 comprises 14 residues. The germline gives CDR1 SGHAT, CDR2 FQNNGV. The germline V and J ends were trimmed by 1 base and 8 bases, with 11 bases remaining between them. The CDR3 reads CASSLGRRREKLFF. CDR3 bases: TGTGCCAGCAGCTTAGGCCGGCGGAGGGAAAAACTGTTTTTT.

This sequence joins TRBV5-4 and TRBJ2-2; TRBD1 aligns across 7 bases. Germline values: CDR1 SGHNT, CDR2 YYREEE (reference sequence). V lost 0 bases, J lost 1 base, and 0 bases stayed unmatched. The CDR3 length is 15 residues. The CDR3: CASSLAGGNTGELFF. CDR3 DNA: TGTGCCAGCAGCTTGGCAGGGGGGAACACCGGGGAGCTGTTTTTT. The variable domain in full, with the rest retrieved from reference TRBV5-4 and TRBJ2-2, is ETGVTQSPTHLIKTRGQQVTLRCSSQSGHNTVSWYQQALGQGPQFIFQYYREEENGRGNFPPRFSGLQFPNYSSELNVNALELDDSALYLCASSLAGGNTGELFFGEGSRLTVL.

The count of this clone is one. The gene calls are TRBV4-3 and TRBJ2-3; possible D gene TRBD2, 6 bases. Trimming removed 0 bases at V and 9 bases at J, with 10 bases between. The V gene's germline CDR1 is LGHNA and CDR2 YSLEER. The CDR3 totals 13 residues. The CDR3 DNA reads TGCGCCAGCAGCCAAGAAATCCGGGGGACGCAGTATTTT. This sequence encodes CASSQEIRGTQYF.

This clone has only one observation. The chain carries TRBV19 and TRBJ1-5, with D possibly matching TRBD1 (6 bases). The CDR3 loop spans 15 amino acids. V lost 4 bases, J lost 2 bases, and 12 bases lay in between. Germline CDR1 LNHDA, CDR2 SQIVND (reference sequence). As DNA, the CDR3 is TGTGCCAGTAGTACCTACAGGGTTCGCAATCAGCCCCAGCATTTT. Protein sequence: CASSTYRVRNQPQHF.

The V gene is TRBV2, the J gene TRBJ2-1; perhaps TRBD1 as D (6 bases). The CDR3 has 13 residues. Germline V gene data show CDR1 as SNHLY and CDR2 as FYNNEI. Trimming took 7 bases from V and 3 from J, leaving 10 bases between them. The CDR3 DNA follows: TGTGCCAGCAACAGGGTTGGCTACAATGAGCAGTTCTTC. Translation gives CASNRVGYNEQFF.

This clone appeared once. The chain employs TRBV24-1 and TRBJ1-4; weak D call: TRBD1 (6 bases). Trimming stripped 4 bases from V and 7 bases from J, with 21 bases between. CDR1 KGHDR and CDR2 SFDVKD come from the germline V gene. The CDR3 runs to 17 residues. CDR3 region: CATSDREAVPGAEKLFF. The CDR3 DNA reads TGTGCCACCAGTGACCGGGAGGCGGTCCCAGGGGCTGAAAAACTGTTTTTT.

The rearrangement links TRBV27 to TRBJ2-7; D call uncertain. This CDR3 has 16 amino acids. V was trimmed by 0 bases and J by 0 bases, leaving 12 bases between them. Germline loops: CDR1 MNHEY, CDR2 SMNVEV (reference sequence). Here the CDR3 reads CASSLSITSSSYEQYF. The CDR3 DNA sequence: TGTGCCAGCAGTTTATCGATAACCTCCAGCTCCTACGAGCAGTACTTC.

The chain has TRBV6-5 and TRBJ1-2; 8 positions match TRBD1. The CDR3 runs to 13 residues. Germline lookup yields CDR1 MNHEY and CDR2 SVGAGI. The V and J ends lost 6 bases and 5 bases, in that order; junction bases with no gene match: 5. The CDR3: CASRGQAIYGYTF. The CDR3 DNA reads TGTGCCAGCAGGGGACAGGCGATATATGGCTACACCTTC.

The V call is TRBV4-2, the J call TRBJ2-5; possible D gene TRBD2, 5 bases. V dropped 1 base and J dropped 5 bases, with 11 bases sitting between them. Looked up from germline, CDR1 is LGHNA and CDR2 is YNFKEQ. The CDR3 has 14 amino acids. CDR3 coding DNA: TGTGCCAGCAGCCAAGCGGGGTTAGGGGAGACCCAGTACTTC. Its protein is CASSQAGLGETQYF.

The V call is TRBV3-1 (or the pseudogene TRBV3-2), the J call TRBJ1-1; unclear D gene. The CDR3 has 13 amino acids. Trimming stripped 1 base from V and 1 base from J, with 4 bases between. Germline V gene lookup returns CDR1 LGHDT and CDR2 YNNKEL (reference sequence). The CDR3 sequence: CASSQGPNTEAFF. The CDR3 DNA sequence: TGTGCCAGCAGCCAAGGACCGAACACTGAAGCTTTCTTT.